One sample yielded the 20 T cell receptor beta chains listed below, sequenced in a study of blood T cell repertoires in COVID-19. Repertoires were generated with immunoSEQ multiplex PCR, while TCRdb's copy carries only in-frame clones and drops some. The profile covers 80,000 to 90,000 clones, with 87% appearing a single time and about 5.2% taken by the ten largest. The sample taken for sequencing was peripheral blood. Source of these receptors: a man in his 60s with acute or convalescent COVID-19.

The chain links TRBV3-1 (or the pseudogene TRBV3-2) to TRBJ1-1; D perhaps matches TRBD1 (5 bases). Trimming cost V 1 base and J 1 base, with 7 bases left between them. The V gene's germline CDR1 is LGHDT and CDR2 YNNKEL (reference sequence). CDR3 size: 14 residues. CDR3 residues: CASSQATANTEAFF. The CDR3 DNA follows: TGTGCCAGCAGCCAAGCGACAGCGAACACTGAAGCTTTCTTT.

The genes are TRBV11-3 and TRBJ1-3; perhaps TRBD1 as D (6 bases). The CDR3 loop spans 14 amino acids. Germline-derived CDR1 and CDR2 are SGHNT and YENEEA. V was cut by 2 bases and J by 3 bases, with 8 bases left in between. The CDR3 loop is CASSLSGVGNTIYF. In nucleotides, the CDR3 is TGTGCCAGCAGCTTATCAGGGGTTGGAAACACCATATATTTT.

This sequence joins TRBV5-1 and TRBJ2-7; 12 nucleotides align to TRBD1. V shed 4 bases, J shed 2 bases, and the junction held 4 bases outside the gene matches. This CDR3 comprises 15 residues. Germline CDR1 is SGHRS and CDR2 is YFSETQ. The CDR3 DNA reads TGCGCCAGCAGCCTGGGACAGGGGGCGGCCTACGAGCAGTACTTC. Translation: CASSLGQGAAYEQYF.

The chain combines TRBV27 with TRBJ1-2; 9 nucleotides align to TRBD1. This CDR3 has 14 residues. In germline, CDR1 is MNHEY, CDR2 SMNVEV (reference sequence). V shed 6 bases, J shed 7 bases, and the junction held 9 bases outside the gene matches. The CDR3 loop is CASSSTGGTGGYTF. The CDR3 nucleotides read TGTGCCAGCAGCTCGACAGGGGGGACTGGTGGCTACACCTTC.

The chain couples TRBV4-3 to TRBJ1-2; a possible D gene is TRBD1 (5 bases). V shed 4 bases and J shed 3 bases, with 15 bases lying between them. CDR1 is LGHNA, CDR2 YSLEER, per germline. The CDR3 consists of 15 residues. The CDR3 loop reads CASSLSAGADYGYTF. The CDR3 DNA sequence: TGCGCCAGCAGCCTTTCCGCTGGGGCAGACTATGGCTACACCTTC.

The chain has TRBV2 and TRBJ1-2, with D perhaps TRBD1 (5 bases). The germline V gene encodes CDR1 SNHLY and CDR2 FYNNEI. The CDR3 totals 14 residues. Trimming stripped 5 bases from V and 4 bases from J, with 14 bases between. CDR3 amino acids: CASSPSPDSYGYTF. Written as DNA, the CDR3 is TGTGCCAGCAGTCCATCTCCCGACAGCTATGGCTACACCTTC.

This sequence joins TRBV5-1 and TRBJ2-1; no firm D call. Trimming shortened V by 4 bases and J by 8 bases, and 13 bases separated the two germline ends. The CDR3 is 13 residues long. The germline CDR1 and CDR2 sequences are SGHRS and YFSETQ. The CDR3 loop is CASSRVGGHEQFF. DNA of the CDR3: TGCGCCAGCAGCAGAGTCGGCGGCCATGAGCAGTTCTTC.

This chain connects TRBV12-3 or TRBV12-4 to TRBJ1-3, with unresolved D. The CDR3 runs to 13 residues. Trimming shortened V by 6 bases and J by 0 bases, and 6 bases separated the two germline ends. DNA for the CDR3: TGTGCCAGCAGACGAGACTCTGGAAACACCATATATTTT. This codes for CASRRDSGNTIYF.

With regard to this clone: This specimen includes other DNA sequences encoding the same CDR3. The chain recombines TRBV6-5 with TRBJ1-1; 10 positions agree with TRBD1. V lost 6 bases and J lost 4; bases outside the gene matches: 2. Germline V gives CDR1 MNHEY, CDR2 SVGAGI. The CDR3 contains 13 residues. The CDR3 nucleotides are TGTGCCAGCAGCCGGGACAGGGGCACTGAAGCTTTCTTT. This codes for CASSRDRGTEAFF.

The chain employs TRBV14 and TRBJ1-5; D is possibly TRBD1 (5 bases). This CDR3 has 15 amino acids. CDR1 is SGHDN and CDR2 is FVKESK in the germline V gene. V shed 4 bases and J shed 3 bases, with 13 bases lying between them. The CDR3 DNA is TGTGCCAGCAGCCCGGCGGGGACCTACAATCAGCCCCAGCATTTT. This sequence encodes CASSPAGTYNQPQHF.

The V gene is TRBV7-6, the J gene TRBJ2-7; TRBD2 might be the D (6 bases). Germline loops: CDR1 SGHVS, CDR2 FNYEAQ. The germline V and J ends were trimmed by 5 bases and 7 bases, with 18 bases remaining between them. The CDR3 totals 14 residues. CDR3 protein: CASSPTAGVGEQYF. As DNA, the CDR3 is TGTGCCAGCAGCCCCACAGCGGGTGTAGGGGAGCAGTACTTC.

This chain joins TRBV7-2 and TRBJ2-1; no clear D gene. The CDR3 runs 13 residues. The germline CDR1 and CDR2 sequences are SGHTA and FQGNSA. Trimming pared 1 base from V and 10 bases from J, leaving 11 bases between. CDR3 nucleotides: TGTGCCAGCAGCTTAGGTGCCCTCAGGGAGCAGTTCTTC. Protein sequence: CASSLGALREQFF.

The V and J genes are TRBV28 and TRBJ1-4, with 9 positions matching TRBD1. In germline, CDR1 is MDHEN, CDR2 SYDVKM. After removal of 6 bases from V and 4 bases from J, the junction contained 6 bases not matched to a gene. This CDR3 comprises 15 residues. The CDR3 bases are TGTGCCAGCAGCCCGCGGGACAGGGTTAATGAAAAACTGTTTTTT. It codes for CASSPRDRVNEKLFF.

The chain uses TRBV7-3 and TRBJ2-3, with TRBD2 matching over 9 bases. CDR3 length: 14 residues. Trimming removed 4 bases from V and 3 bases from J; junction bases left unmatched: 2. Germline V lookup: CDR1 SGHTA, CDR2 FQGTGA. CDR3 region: CASSSLAGTDTQYF. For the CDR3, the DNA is TGTGCCAGCAGCTCTCTAGCGGGGACAGATACGCAGTATTTT.

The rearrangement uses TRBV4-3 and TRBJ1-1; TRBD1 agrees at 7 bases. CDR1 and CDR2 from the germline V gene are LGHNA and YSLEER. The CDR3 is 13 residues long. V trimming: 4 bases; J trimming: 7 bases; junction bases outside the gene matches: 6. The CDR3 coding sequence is TGCGCCAGCAGCCCTGGGACAGTAGGTGAAGCTTTCTTT. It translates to CASSPGTVGEAFF.

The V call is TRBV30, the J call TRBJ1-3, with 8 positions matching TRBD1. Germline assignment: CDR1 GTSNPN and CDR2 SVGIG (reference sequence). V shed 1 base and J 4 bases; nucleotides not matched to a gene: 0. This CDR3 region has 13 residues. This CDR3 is CAWSAGGGNTIYF. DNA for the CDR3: TGTGCCTGGAGTGCAGGGGGCGGAAACACCATATATTTT.

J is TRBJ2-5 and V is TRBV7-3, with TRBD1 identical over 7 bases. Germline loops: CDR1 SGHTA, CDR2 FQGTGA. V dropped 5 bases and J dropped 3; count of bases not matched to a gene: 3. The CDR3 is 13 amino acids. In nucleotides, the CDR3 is TGTGCCAGCAGCCCACAGGGGAAAGAGACCCAGTACTTC. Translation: CASSPQGKETQYF. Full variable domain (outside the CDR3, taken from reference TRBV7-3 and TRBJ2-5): GAGVSQTPSNKVTEKGKYVELRCDPISGHTALYWYRQSLGQGPEFLIYFQGTGAADDSGLPNDRFFAVRPEGSVSTLKIQRTERGDSAVYLCASSPQGKETQYFGPGTRLLVL.

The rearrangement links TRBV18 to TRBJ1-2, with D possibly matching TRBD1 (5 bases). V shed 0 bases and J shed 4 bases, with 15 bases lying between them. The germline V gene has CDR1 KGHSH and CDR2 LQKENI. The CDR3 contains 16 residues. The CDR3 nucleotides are TGTGCCAGCTCACCACCGATACCGGGGGACCTCTATGGCTACACCTTC. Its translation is CASSPPIPGDLYGYTF.

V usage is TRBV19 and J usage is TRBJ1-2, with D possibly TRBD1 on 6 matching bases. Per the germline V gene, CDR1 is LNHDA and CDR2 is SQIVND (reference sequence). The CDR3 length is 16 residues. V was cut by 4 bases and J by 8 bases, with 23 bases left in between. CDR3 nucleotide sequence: TGTGCCAGTAGTACCCGAGTGGGACAAGGGGTAGGAGGCTACACCTTC. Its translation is CASSTRVGQGVGGYTF. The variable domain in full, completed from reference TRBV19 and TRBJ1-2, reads DGGITQSPKYLFRKEGQNVTLSCEQNLNHDAMYWYRQDPGQGLRLIYYSQIVNDFQKGDIAEGYSVSREKKESFPLTVTSAQKNPTAFYLCASSTRVGQGVGGYTFGSGTRLTVV.

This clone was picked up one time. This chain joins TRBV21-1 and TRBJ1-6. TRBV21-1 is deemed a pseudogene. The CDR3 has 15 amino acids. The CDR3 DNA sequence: TGTGCCAGCAGCAAAGAACGGGTAGACCATTCACCCCTCCACTTT. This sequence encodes CASSKERVDHSPLHF.